The 2 T cell receptor beta chains in this list originate from one sample, sequenced in a study of CXCR3-negative and CXCR3-positive naive CD8 T cells. The study made its TRB cDNA libraries by 5' RACE, adding UMI labels. From its re-call of the 5' RACE reads, TCRdb lists each CDR3 protein once, without DNA. This sample's table reports about 130,000 distinct CDR3 sequences. Sequencing was carried out using naive CXCR3- CD8+ T cells from blood. The subset denotes: CD45RO-CCR7+CD27+CD95- naive CD8+ T cells lacking CXCR3 (TNR3-). The receptor set was obtained from a human donor in good health. Some clones in this sample may be carry-over from other donors' samples.

J is TRBJ2-1 and V is TRBV6-4; lacking DNA, the TRBD1 call made by TCRdb goes unchecked. Per the germline V gene, CDR1 is MRHNA and CDR2 is SNTAGT. The CDR3 covers 13 residues. The CDR3 loop is CASSETGGGEQFF.

The chain recombines TRBV28 with TRBJ2-7; the D call of TRBD1 rests on TCRdb alone, since no DNA is present to check it. This CDR3 region has 13 residues. Germline V lookup: CDR1 MDHEN, CDR2 SYDVKM. CDR3: CASSLWQGDEQYF.